Each of the 9 T cell receptor beta chains below was sequenced from the same sample in a study of shared clonotypes between healthy human individuals. This table comes from immunoSEQ multiplex PCR, and its TCRdb copy is limited to in-frame clones, with some not included. Among millions of clones listed, more than 90% were seen once. The sequenced sample was naive CD4+ T cells sorted from blood. The subset is: CD45RA+ positively selected. These receptors came from a man younger than 35 in good health.

The chain combines TRBV28 with TRBJ2-7; the D gene is possibly TRBD1 (6 bases). V was trimmed by 2 bases and J by 9 bases, leaving 14 bases between them. Per the germline V gene, CDR1 is MDHEN and CDR2 is SYDVKM. This CDR3 contains 13 residues. Written as DNA, the CDR3 is TGTGCCAGCAGTTTAACCCCAGGACAGTGGCAGTACTTC. Protein product: CASSLTPGQWQYF.

V gene TRBV5-4 combines with J gene TRBJ1-1; 11 bases are shared with TRBD1. CDR3 length: 17 amino acids. CDR1 and CDR2 from the germline V gene are SGHNT and YYREEE (reference sequence). The V gene end was trimmed by 4 bases and the J gene end by 6 bases; junction bases not matched to a gene: 14. Written as DNA, the CDR3 is TGTGCCAGCAGCCCCCGAGCCGGGACAGGGGGGACCGCTGAAGCTTTCTTT. This codes for CASSPRAGTGGTAEAFF.

The CDR3 reads CASSEFQGKNIQYF. For the CDR3, the DNA is TGCGCCAGCAGTGAGTTCCAGGGGAAAAACATTCAGTACTTC. V usage is TRBV10-2 and J usage is TRBJ2-4, with a tentative D call TRBD1 (6 bases). The length of the CDR3 is 14 residues. Germline CDR1 reads WSHSY; CDR2 reads SAAADI. V gave up 1 base and J gave up 4 bases, with 8 bases separating them.

This clone was seen once. Here the CDR3 reads CASKGDGSYEQYF. The CDR3 DNA sequence: TGCGCCAGCAAAGGGGACGGATCCTACGAGCAGTACTTC. This rearrangement joins TRBV5-1 to TRBJ2-7; D assignment may be TRBD1 or TRBD2 (5 bases each). Germline values: CDR1 SGHRS, CDR2 YFSETQ. Trimming pared 6 bases from V and 1 base from J, leaving 11 bases between. The CDR3 runs to 13 residues.

As concerns this clone: The sample carries other DNA sequences with the same CDR3. The rearrangement joins TRBV30 to TRBJ2-1; TRBD2 matches at 12 bases. With V trimmed by 5 bases and J by 7 bases, 3 bases remained unmatched. This CDR3 is built from 13 residues. Germline-derived CDR1 and CDR2 are GTSNPN and SVGIG (reference sequence). CDR3 coding DNA: TGTGCCTGGTCTAGCGGGGGGGCGAATGAGCAGTTCTTC. This sequence encodes CAWSSGGANEQFF.

CDR3 region: CASSVGGATEAFF. CDR3 nucleotide sequence: TGTGCCAGCAGCGTAGGGGGGGCCACTGAAGCTTTCTTT. The rearrangement joins TRBV9 to TRBJ1-1; a weak D match, TRBD1 (6 bases). V gave up 0 bases and J gave up 4 bases, with 7 bases separating them. This CDR3 comprises 13 residues. The germline gives CDR1 SGDLS, CDR2 YYNGEE.

This chain links TRBV4-1 with TRBJ2-4, with D unresolved. Germline V lookup: CDR1 MGHRA, CDR2 YSYEKL. This CDR3 is 16 amino acids long. The V end lost 3 bases, the J end lost 1 base, and 13 bases lay between the germline ends. The CDR3 coding sequence is TGCGCCAGCAGCCACCAGATTTCAATCGCCAAAAACATTCAGTACTTC. The encoded protein is CASSHQISIAKNIQYF.

This clone was seen a handful of times. This sequence joins TRBV7-9 and TRBJ1-1; D is unclear. CDR1 and CDR2 from the germline V gene are SEHNR and FQNEAQ (reference sequence). Trimming shortened V by 1 base and J by 1 base, and 7 bases separated the two germline ends. This CDR3 comprises 14 residues. CDR3 nucleotides: TGTGCCAGCAGCTTAGAGGCGTCGAACACTGAAGCTTTCTTT. This codes for CASSLEASNTEAFF.

This CDR3 is CASSYTTSFDEQFF. CDR3 sequence (DNA): TGTGCCAGCAGTTACACGACTAGTTTCGATGAGCAGTTCTTC. V gene TRBV2 combines with J gene TRBJ2-1, with D maybe TRBD2 (6 bases). This CDR3 spans 14 amino acids. CDR1 and CDR2 (germline): SNHLY, FYNNEI. The V gene lost 5 bases and the J gene lost 8 bases, with 16 bases spanning the gap.